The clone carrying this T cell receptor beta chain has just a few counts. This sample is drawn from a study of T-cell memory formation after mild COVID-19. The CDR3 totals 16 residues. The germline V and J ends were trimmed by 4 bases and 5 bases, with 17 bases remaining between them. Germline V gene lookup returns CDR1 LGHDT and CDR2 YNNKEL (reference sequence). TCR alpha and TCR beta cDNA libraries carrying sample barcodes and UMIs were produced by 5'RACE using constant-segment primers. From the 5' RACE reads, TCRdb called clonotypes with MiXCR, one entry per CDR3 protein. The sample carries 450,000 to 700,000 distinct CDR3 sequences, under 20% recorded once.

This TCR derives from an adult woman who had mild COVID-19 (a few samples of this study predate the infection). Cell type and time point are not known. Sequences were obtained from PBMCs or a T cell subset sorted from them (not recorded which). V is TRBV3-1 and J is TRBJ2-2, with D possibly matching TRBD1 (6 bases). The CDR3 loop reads CASSPFLQGWTGELFF. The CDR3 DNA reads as TGTGCCAGCAGCCCGTTTTTACAGGGATGGACCGGGGAGCTGTTTTTT.